This TCR beta chain derives from a study of beta chain features in type 1 diabetes. This clone has more than one count but fewer than ten. The antigen is unknown. V dropped 1 base and J dropped 4 bases, with 14 bases sitting between them. Germline lookup yields CDR1 SGHAT and CDR2 FQNNGV. This CDR3 comprises 15 residues. The study, taken as a whole, reports: Type 1 diabetes patients showed a moderate but significant shortening of TCRB CDR3s in all four CD4+ subsets. For type 1 diabetes patients, VDJ junctions showed fewer insertions and more deletions.

Reverse transcribing all isolated RNA meant expressed TCRB transcripts were sequenced. The repertoire was sequenced with immunoSEQ multiplex PCR; TCRdb's copy has only in-frame clones and lacks some. The sample includes 150,000 to 190,000 clones, approximately 10% of them seen just once. The chain is built from TRBV11-2 and TRBJ2-7, with D maybe TRBD2 (6 bases). This clonotype was obtained from a man aged 25-45 years with type 1 diabetes. The specimen was central memory CD4+ T cells from blood. The CDR3 DNA follows: TGTGCCAGCAGCTTAGTTTCCGGGGGACCGTACGAGCAGTACTTC. Its translation: CASSLVSGGPYEQYF.